The clone carrying this T cell receptor (beta chain) has at least ten counts. Its antigen is still unknown. Uncontrolled infection, other autoimmune disease, pregnancy or lactation led to exclusion. Amplification targeted TCR beta CDR3 regions from RNA transcripts. An initial round of RT-PCR targeting the TCR CDR3 relied on the HTBI primer set. TCRdb passed the multiplex PCR reads through MiXCR, listing each CDR3 protein once. Of about 560,000 distinct CDR3 sequences in the sample, about 15% were seen once. The data were obtained in a study of T cells in Graves' hyperthyroidism and ophthalmopathy. Findings and limits, study-wide: Expanded thyroid clonotypes (above 0.001) were mostly also found in blood. Separation of ophthalmopathy from stable hyperthyroidism was achieved by a 13 V-J model.

The CDR3 consists of 16 residues. The V gene's germline CDR1 is SGHRS and CDR2 YFSETQ. Trimming removed 3 bases from V and 5 bases from J, with 20 bases in between. This TCR came from a woman aged 35 to 49 with Graves' hyperthyroidism. The sample comprised blood. This rearrangement joins TRBV5-1 to TRBJ2-5; maybe TRBD2 (6 bases). Written as DNA, the CDR3 is TGCGCCAGCAGCTCCGGGACTCCTAGTGTGGGTGAGACCCAGTACTTC. Translated, it gives CASSSGTPSVGETQYF.